This T cell receptor (beta chain) derives from a study of cytomegalovirus exposure and HLA in healthy donors. The CDR3 length is 15 residues. Trimming removed 0 bases from V and 8 bases from J, with 14 bases in between. The germline CDR1 and CDR2 sequences are SGHRS and YFSETQ. Study-wide points: Most CMV-associated TCR beta chains appeared HLA-restricted in a later analysis.

Concerning this clone itself: Its antigen is unknown.

Use of 60 Vbeta and 13 Jbeta primers characterized the PCR. Using immunoSEQ multiplex PCR, the repertoire was profiled, and TCRdb retains in-frame clones only, with some absent. Of 140,000 or so clones in the sample, almost 80% were seen once. The TCR comes from a woman aged 25-40 years in good health and CMV-seronegative. The specimen was PBMCs. The chain uses TRBV5-1 and TRBJ2-2; possibly TRBD2 for D (5 bases). CDR3 in DNA: TGCGCCAGCAGCTTGGGGCCGACGGAGGCTGGGGAGCTGTTTTTT. It yields the protein CASSLGPTEAGELFF. Supplemented by reference TRBV5-1 and TRBJ2-2, the full variable domain reads KAGVTQTPRYLIKTRGQQVTLSCSPISGHRSVSWYQQTPGQGLQFLFEYFSETQRNKGNFPGRFSGRQFSNSRSEMNVSTLELGDSALYLCASSLGPTEAGELFFGEGSRLTVL.